This record looks at one TCR beta chain sequence and its context. These data come from a study of T cell changes during pregnancy in multiple sclerosis. CDR1 is SEHNR, CDR2 FQNEAQ, per germline (reference sequence). The CDR3 loop spans 17 amino acids. The ends lost 0 bases at V and 4 bases at J; junction bases unmatched: 5. TCRdb keeps only in-frame clones here, not all; method: immunoSEQ multiplex PCR. This table holds about 59,000 clones, over 85% found once. The material sequenced was CD8+ T cells from peripheral blood mononuclear cells, taken in the third trimester of pregnancy. The rearrangement links TRBV7-9 to TRBJ2-5, with TRBD2 matching over 13 bases. The TCR comes from a female donor with multiple sclerosis, enrolled in a pregnancy study. The DNA of the CDR3 is TGTGCCAGCAGCTTAGCGGGACTAGCGGGACCAGGAGAGACCCAGTACTTC. This codes for CASSLAGLAGPGETQYF.